The clone carrying this T cell receptor (beta chain) was seen a handful of times. Its antigen is not known. This specimen comes from a study of CD8 T cells in ankylosing spondylitis. The CDR3 sequence is 12 residues long. V was clipped by 0 bases and J by 10 bases, with 12 bases between them. CDR1 is DFQATT and CDR2 is SNEGSKA in the germline V gene (reference sequence). The study, taken as a whole, reports: Matched ankylosing spondylitis synovial fluid reportedly showed significant enrichment of disease-linked clones. Clones linked to disease, bearing a CD8+ phenotype, were relatively rare in peripheral blood. In ankylosing spondylitis blood, a motif of roughly eight highly homologous TCR beta variants appeared characteristic. In reactive arthritis synovial fluid and blood, some motif variants had been reported before.

TCR beta libraries were made by quantitative 5'-RACE with molecular barcodes. TCRdb called the 5' RACE reads again in MiXCR, with one record for every CDR3 protein. The sample lists over 600,000 distinct CDR3 sequences, around a fifth occurring once. The sequenced material came from blood, either unsorted or a sorted T cell fraction (not recorded which). This chain connects TRBV20-1 to TRBJ1-1; a weak D match, TRBD1 (5 bases). The origin of this receptor is a male donor with ankylosing spondylitis. CDR3 protein: CSAREPGRRAFF. For the CDR3, the DNA is TGCAGTGCTAGAGAGCCGGGACGAAGAGCTTTCTTT.